This TCR beta chain was identified during a study of blood T cell repertoires in COVID-19 (dated by TCRdb to 2020 to 2021). Notes on the research overall: The collaborator samples originated in the United States, Italy and Spain and spanned the acute and convalescent phases of COVID-19. The prospective study material was composed of cDNA or gDNA derived from T cells, B-cell-depleted T cells, or PBMCs. Deeply sampled blood TCRbeta repertoires from subjects exposed to, actively infected with, or recovered from COVID-19 were included in the dataset. The samples were drawn from two sources: the first 160 participants of the ongoing ImmuneRACE study, and 950 to 1,500 subjects contributed by 6 global collaborators. Where available, HLA class I and class II types were taken from metadata supplied by the sample provider and were not determined by assay-based typing. A de-identified subject ID, COVID-19 status, age in years and sex were almost always included in the sample metadata. A freely available public database, intended as a resource for researchers studying the immune response to SARS-CoV-2, is where the repertoires were released. Paper-wide results and their limitations: The quantity of clinical and demographic metadata differed by source and by participant and was supplied without curation.

Enrolling through a virtual design, the prospective study's participants ranged in age from roughly 18 to 95 years and lived across roughly 24 United States geographic areas. To assign participants to cohorts, the prospective study relied on clinical history that participants themselves reported in a screening survey and a study questionnaire. Recovered participants in ImmuneRACE Cohort 3 were defined by two consecutive negative NP/OP PCR tests, clearance by a healthcare professional, or resolution of symptoms. Each participant in the prospective study had whole blood, serum and a nasopharyngeal or oropharyngeal swab collected by mobile phlebotomists. Participants in the prospective study had the option to provide additional blood draws and questionnaires over an approximately 2-month period. Before DNA extraction, prospective study blood samples were shipped either frozen or at room temperature.

As for this clone: The antigen it binds to is not known. Base qualities are not at hand, and no much larger clone is one base apart.

The immunoSEQ Assay, a bias-controlled multiplex PCR, was used to amplify TCRbeta CDR3 regions from genomic DNA. Per the authors' processing: Within the assay, amplification of reference gene primers was used to estimate how many nucleated cells each sample contained. Sequence reads were collapsed and filtered to measure the absolute abundance of every unique TCRbeta CDR3 rearrangement. Productive Simpson clonality was computed per sample as the square root of Simpson's diversity index over productive rearrangements. TCRdb holds this immuneACCESS table with in-frame rearrangements only. Some clones are missing; in checked studies, unresolved V genes explain under half, and the rest has no known cause. That table supplies the V and J calls and clone size; D and trimming were determined from the DNA. This sample is represented by about 120,000 clones; 84% of them were singletons. Of the sample, 3% to 4.5% is held by the ten largest clones.

The CDR3 runs 16 residues from the cysteine to the phenylalanine. Solely the CDR3 DNA is kept, with 48 bases framed from the first base. Trimming removed 4 bases from V and 6 bases from J; the gene matches leave 7 bases unexplained. Based on the germline V gene, the CDR1 and CDR2 sequences are SGHRS and YFSETQ. The clonotype originates from a woman in her 30s who had recovered from COVID-19. The specimen was PBMCs or T cells enriched from blood (not recorded which). The rearranged chain carries TRBV5-1 and TRBJ2-3; TRBD2 lines up with 14 middle nucleotides. CDR3 sequence: CASSRRTSGRWDTQYF. The nucleotide sequence is given as TGCGCCAGCAGCAGACGGACTAGCGGGAGGTGGGATACGCAGTATTTT.